This passage covers 30 T cell receptor beta chains from one sample sequenced in a study of cytomegalovirus exposure and HLA in healthy donors. The study ran its PCR with 60 Vbeta and 13 Jbeta primers. Clones were sequenced by immunoSEQ multiplex PCR, and TCRdb holds only the in-frame ones, with some missing. The repertoire holds some 120,000 clones, with roughly 74% as singletons. The sequenced sample was PBMCs. The receptors were sampled from a woman in her 50s in good health and CMV-seropositive.

This chain connects TRBV6-1 to TRBJ1-4; D call uncertain. The CDR3 contains 12 residues. Germline CDR1 and CDR2: MNHNS and SASEGT. V dropped 2 bases and J dropped 5 bases, with 3 bases sitting between them. CDR3 coding DNA: TGTGCCAGCAGTGAACAAAATGAAAAACTGTTTTTT. Encoded protein: CASSEQNEKLFF.

This clone was seen more than once but under ten times. This chain joins TRBV27 and TRBJ1-1; 7 bases are shared with TRBD1. Germline V gene sequence: CDR1 MNHEY, CDR2 SMNVEV (reference sequence). J gave up 0 bases and V 6 bases, and 7 bases lay outside the gene matches. CDR3 size: 15 residues. The CDR3 nucleotides are TGTGCCAGCAGCACTCCGACAGGGATGAACACTGAAGCTTTCTTT. It is translated as CASSTPTGMNTEAFF.

The chain uses TRBV2 and TRBJ1-2, with 7 bases lining up with TRBD1. The germline V gene has CDR1 SNHLY and CDR2 FYNNEI. V was pared by 9 bases and J by 5 bases, with 6 bases of the junction left unmatched. The CDR3 covers 12 residues. The CDR3 coding sequence is TGTGCCAGTCTGGACAGGTTATATGGCTACACCTTC. It yields the protein CASLDRLYGYTF.

The chain is built from TRBV7-2 and TRBJ2-3, with D possibly matching TRBD1 (6 bases). Germline V gene data show CDR1 as SGHTA and CDR2 as FQGNSA. V gave up 7 bases and J gave up 3 bases, with 17 bases separating them. This CDR3 is built from 15 residues. CDR3: CASNRRGKGTDTQYF. Here the CDR3 DNA reads TGTGCCAGCAATCGAAGGGGGAAAGGTACAGATACGCAGTATTTT.

V usage is TRBV25-1 and J usage is TRBJ2-5; D not certain. Trimming cost V 2 bases and J 5 bases, with 12 bases left between them. Germline V CDR1 and CDR2: MGHDK, SYGVNS. The CDR3 extends over 14 amino acids. CDR3 amino acids: CASSEMKASETQYF. The CDR3 nucleotides read TGTGCCAGCAGTGAAATGAAAGCGTCGGAGACCCAGTACTTC.

This clone came up once. CDR3 nucleotide sequence: TGTGCCAGCAGCCAAAACCCCAACTACGAGCAGTACTTC. Translating gives CASSQNPNYEQYF. J is TRBJ2-5 and V is TRBV4-2, with D unresolved. The assigned J gene may be wrong: the sequence end matches TRBJ2-7 better. This CDR3 has 13 residues. From germline, CDR1 is LGHNA and CDR2 YNFKEQ.

The CDR3 region is CASSAFQGAPYNSPLHF. CDR3 coding DNA: TGTGCCAGCAGCGCCTTCCAGGGGGCACCCTATAATTCACCCCTCCACTTT. V and J are TRBV11-2 and TRBJ1-6, with 8 bases identical to TRBD1. CDR1 SGHAT and CDR2 FQNNGV come from the germline V gene. This CDR3 region has 17 residues. V shed 5 bases and J 2 bases; nucleotides not matched to a gene: 8.

The chain's CDR3 is CSVTGTGATLGYTF. DNA of the CDR3: TGCAGCGTAACTGGGACAGGCGCTACCCTCGGCTACACCTTC. V gene TRBV29-1 combines with J gene TRBJ1-2; 8 nucleotides align to TRBD1. The CDR3 spans 14 residues. J gave up 8 bases and V 6 bases, and 14 bases lay outside the gene matches. From germline, CDR1 is SQVTM and CDR2 ANQGSEA.

J is TRBJ2-7 and V is TRBV14, with 8 bases lining up with TRBD1. J was trimmed by 0 bases and V by 1 base; bases with no gene match: 5. The CDR3 is 16 amino acids. The germline gives CDR1 SGHDN, CDR2 FVKESK. CDR3 protein: CASSQVGQGASYEQYF. The CDR3 DNA reads TGTGCCAGCAGCCAAGTCGGCCAGGGGGCCTCCTACGAGCAGTACTTC.

J is TRBJ2-1 and V is TRBV7-9, with 7 bases aligning to TRBD2. V shed 7 bases, J shed 5 bases, and the junction held 11 bases outside the gene matches. The CDR3 has 15 residues. The germline V gene has CDR1 SEHNR and CDR2 FQNEAQ (reference sequence). CDR3 region: CASTVGDYRNNEQFF. CDR3 nucleotides: TGTGCCAGCACCGTCGGGGACTACCGAAACAATGAGCAGTTCTTC.

The chain combines TRBV7-9 with TRBJ1-4; 8 bases are shared with TRBD1. The junction had 11 bases not matched to a gene; V was cut back by 1 base and J by 13 bases. The germline gives CDR1 SEHNR, CDR2 FQNEAQ (reference sequence). The CDR3 runs to 15 residues. The chain's CDR3 is CASSLVDRASPGLFF. In DNA form, the CDR3 reads TGTGCCAGCAGCTTAGTGGACAGGGCCTCTCCTGGACTGTTTTTT. Full variable domain (rest looked up from reference TRBV7-9 and TRBJ1-4): DTGVSQNPRHKITKRGQNVTFRCDPISEHNRLYWYRQTLGQGPEFLTYFQNEAQLEKSRLLSDRFSAERPKGSFSTLEIQRTEQGDSAMYLCASSLVDRASPGLFFGSGTQLSVL.

The chain recombines TRBV5-8 with TRBJ2-4; D is possibly TRBD2 (7 bases). Germline CDR1 and CDR2: SGHTS and YDEGEE. The CDR3 extends over 15 amino acids. V lost 4 bases to trimming and J lost 6 bases, with 17 bases between them. In DNA, the CDR3 is TGTGCCAGCAGCCCTAGGGGGAGGGGCAGAAACATTCAGTACTTC. Protein: CASSPRGRGRNIQYF.

V is TRBV4-2 and J is TRBJ2-3, with TRBD2 identical over 10 bases. With V trimmed by 0 bases and J by 2 bases, 8 bases remained unmatched. The CDR3 has 18 amino acids. Germline V gene data show CDR1 as LGHNA and CDR2 as YNFKEQ. CDR3 in DNA: TGTGCCAGCAGCCAAGACGGAGGCCTAGCGGGGGCCACAGATACGCAGTATTTT. Translating it yields CASSQDGGLAGATDTQYF.

The rearrangement links TRBV4-3 to TRBJ1-2, with D possibly matching TRBD1 (6 bases). The CDR3 totals 15 residues. Trimming took 0 bases from V and 8 from J, leaving 16 bases between them. Germline V gene data show CDR1 as LGHNA and CDR2 as YSLEER. CDR3 loop: CASSQDRTVALGYTF. CDR3 DNA sequence: TGCGCCAGCAGCCAAGATCGGACAGTGGCCCTGGGCTACACCTTC.

The rearrangement links TRBV7-8 to TRBJ1-1, with 10 nucleotides matching TRBD1. V shed 3 bases and J 2 bases; nucleotides not matched to a gene: 0. Germline CDR1 is SGHVS and CDR2 is FQNEAQ. The CDR3 contains 14 residues. The CDR3 DNA is TGTGCCAGCAGCTTGACAGGGGGCAACACTGAAGCTTTCTTT. It is translated as CASSLTGGNTEAFF.

The chain carries TRBV9 and TRBJ2-3; TRBD2 matches at 16 bases. There are 18 residues in the CDR3. Losses at the gene ends were 4 bases for V and 0 bases for J; bases not matched to a gene: 5. Germline CDR1 is SGDLS and CDR2 is YYNGEE. CDR3 residues: CASSPGTSGGVSTDTQYF. CDR3 DNA: TGTGCCAGCAGCCCGGGGACTAGCGGGGGGGTGAGCACAGATACGCAGTATTTT.

The chain recombines TRBV25-1 with TRBJ2-5; 7 bases are a match to TRBD1. This CDR3 region has 11 residues. Unmatched junction bases numbered 4, after V lost 7 bases and J lost 8 bases. Germline CDR1 is MGHDK and CDR2 is SYGVNS. The CDR3 spells CASTRTGTQYF. CDR3 nucleotides: TGTGCCAGCACACGGACAGGCACCCAGTACTTC.

The V gene is TRBV5-6, the J gene TRBJ1-1; TRBD1 matches at 7 bases. CDR1 and CDR2 (germline): SGHDT, YYEEEE. V dropped 2 bases and J dropped 3; count of bases not matched to a gene: 10. This CDR3 has 16 amino acids. The CDR3 DNA sequence: TGTGCCAGCAGCTTACCCGGGGGCCAGGGGGACACTGAAGCTTTCTTT. This gives the protein CASSLPGGQGDTEAFF.

V and J are TRBV7-2 and TRBJ2-7; a weak D match, TRBD1 (6 bases). The germline gives CDR1 SGHTA, CDR2 FQGNSA. V lost 3 bases to trimming and J lost 3 bases, with 15 bases between them. The CDR3 contains 15 residues. The CDR3 DNA is TGTGCCAGCAGCTTCGCGGACAGTCCCTACTACGAGCAGTACTTC. It specifies CASSFADSPYYEQYF.

This clone has only a few counts. This chain connects TRBV4-2 to TRBJ1-4; possibly TRBD1 for D (5 bases). Trimming removed 3 bases from V and 11 bases from J, with 10 bases in between. This CDR3 region has 12 residues. In germline, CDR1 is LGHNA, CDR2 YNFKEQ. This CDR3 is CASSQAGGKLFF. The CDR3 nucleotides are TGTGCCAGCAGCCAGGCGGGGGGGAAACTGTTTTTT.

The chain uses TRBV19 and TRBJ1-5; D uncertain. Trimming took off 6 bases at V and 2 bases at J, with 11 bases between the two ends. Per germline, CDR1 LNHDA and CDR2 SQIVND (reference sequence). The CDR3 consists of 14 residues. CDR3 nucleotide sequence: TGTGCCAGTAGAGGGAGGGAGGGCAATCAGCCCCAGCATTTT. Protein: CASRGREGNQPQHF.

The chain links TRBV19 to TRBJ2-2; TRBD2 is a possible D gene (7 bases). Looked up from germline, CDR1 is LNHDA and CDR2 is SQIVND (reference sequence). V lost 1 base and J lost 4, with 10 bases in between. The CDR3 has 15 amino acids. The CDR3 loop reads CASSIAGGSTGELFF. The CDR3 nucleotides read TGTGCCAGTAGTATAGCGGGGGGCTCCACCGGGGAGCTGTTTTTT.

This rearrangement joins TRBV6-5 to TRBJ2-4; D is uncertain. V was shortened by 6 bases and J by 0 bases, with 9 bases between the two germline ends. This CDR3 comprises 14 residues. Per germline, CDR1 MNHEY and CDR2 SVGAGI. The CDR3: CASSAARAKNIQYF. The CDR3 region has the DNA TGTGCCAGCAGCGCCGCCAGAGCCAAAAACATTCAGTACTTC.

This rearrangement joins TRBV14 to TRBJ2-4; D uncertain. Germline V gene sequence: CDR1 SGHDN, CDR2 FVKESK. Trimming removed 1 base at V and 7 bases at J, with 8 bases between. This CDR3 comprises 13 residues. This CDR3 is CASSQGAPNIQYF. CDR3 nucleotide sequence: TGTGCCAGCAGCCAAGGGGCACCGAACATTCAGTACTTC. The full variable domain, its missing parts supplied by reference TRBV14 and TRBJ2-4, is EAGVTQFPSHSVIEKGQTVTLRCDPISGHDNLYWYRRVMGKEIKFLLHFVKESKQDESGMPNNRFLAERTGGTYSTLKVQPAELEDSGVYFCASSQGAPNIQYFGAGTRLSVL.

The rearrangement uses TRBV27 and TRBJ1-2, with 7 positions matching TRBD1. This CDR3 spans 13 amino acids. The ends lost 5 bases at V and 6 bases at J; junction bases unmatched: 6. CDR1 and CDR2 (germline): MNHEY, SMNVEV (reference sequence). This CDR3 is CASSPGTVNGYTF. The CDR3 DNA reads TGTGCCAGCAGTCCCGGGACAGTTAATGGCTACACCTTC.

V usage is TRBV7-8 and J usage is TRBJ2-1, with 9 bases matching TRBD2. Germline V gene lookup returns CDR1 SGHVS and CDR2 FQNEAQ. V lost 7 bases to trimming and J lost 4 bases; unmatched junction nucleotides: 5. This CDR3 has 14 amino acids. The CDR3: CASTGGGGYNEQFF. DNA of the CDR3: TGTGCCAGCACCGGCGGGGGGGGATACAATGAGCAGTTCTTC.

This chain connects TRBV5-1 to TRBJ2-2; 8 bases line up with TRBD1. CDR3 length: 15 residues. Germline V gives CDR1 SGHRS, CDR2 YFSETQ. Losses at the gene ends were 7 bases for V and 7 bases for J; bases not matched to a gene: 12. CDR3 loop: CASSRTGTNVGELFF. The CDR3 DNA sequence: TGCGCCAGCTCTCGGACAGGGACGAATGTCGGGGAGCTGTTTTTT.

J is TRBJ2-2 and V is TRBV5-1; D perhaps matches TRBD2 (6 bases). The CDR3 runs 15 residues. Germline lookup yields CDR1 SGHRS and CDR2 YFSETQ. Trimming removed 2 bases at V and 3 bases at J, with 11 bases between. CDR3: CASSFGVADTGELFF. The CDR3, as DNA: TGCGCCAGCAGCTTCGGGGTAGCGGACACCGGGGAGCTGTTTTTT.

This chain links TRBV11-3 with TRBJ2-6; 7 positions match TRBD1. Per the germline V gene, CDR1 is SGHNT and CDR2 is YENEEA. CDR3 length: 17 residues. V gave up 0 bases and J gave up 1 base; unmatched junction bases: 3. In nucleotides, the CDR3 is TGTGCCAGCAGCTTAGACTTGACAGGGTCTGGGGCCAACGTCCTGACTTTC. Its translation: CASSLDLTGSGANVLTF.

The chain employs TRBV5-6 and TRBJ2-7, with 8 bases matching TRBD1. V lost 4 bases and J lost 5; bases outside the gene matches: 17. The CDR3 contains 17 residues. Germline assignment: CDR1 SGHDT and CDR2 YYEEEE. The CDR3 DNA follows: TGTGCCAGCAGCCTAAGGACAGGGATAGGGGTAGCCAACGAGCAGTACTTC. Translated, it gives CASSLRTGIGVANEQYF.